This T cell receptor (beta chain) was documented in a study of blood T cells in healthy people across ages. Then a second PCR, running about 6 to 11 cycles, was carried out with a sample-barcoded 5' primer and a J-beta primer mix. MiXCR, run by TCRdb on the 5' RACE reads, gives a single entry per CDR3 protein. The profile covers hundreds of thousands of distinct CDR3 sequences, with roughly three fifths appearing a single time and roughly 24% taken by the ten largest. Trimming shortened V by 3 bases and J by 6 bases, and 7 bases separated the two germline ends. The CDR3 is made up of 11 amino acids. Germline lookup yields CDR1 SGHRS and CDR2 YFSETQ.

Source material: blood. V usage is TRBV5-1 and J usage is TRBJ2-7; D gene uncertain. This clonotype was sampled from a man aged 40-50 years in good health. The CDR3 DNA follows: TGCGCCAGCAGCTCGACACTCGAGCAGTACTTC. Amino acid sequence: CASSSTLEQYF.